These 27 T cell receptor beta chains came from one sample sequenced in a study of CD8+ T cells in alopecia areata. Extracted RNA was reverse transcribed, and the resulting cDNA served as sequencing template. Sequenced by immunoSEQ multiplex PCR; TCRdb stores in-frame clones only, minus some. Found here are 150,000 to 200,000 clones, just over 65% of them singletons; the top ten hold about an eighth. Sequenced here: CD8+ T cells sorted from blood, sampled at week 0. These receptors were taken from a human donor with alopecia areata.

There are a few counts of this clone. The chain joins TRBV11-2 to TRBJ2-1, with TRBD2 identical over 8 bases. CDR1 is SGHAT, CDR2 FQNNGV, per germline. CDR3 length: 17 residues. V lost 0 bases to trimming and J lost 3 bases; unmatched junction nucleotides: 7. The CDR3 reads CASSLDPAGEIYNEQFF. DNA of the CDR3: TGTGCCAGCAGCTTAGACCCAGCGGGGGAAATCTACAATGAGCAGTTCTTC.

This chain joins TRBV5-6 and TRBJ1-2; TRBD1 matches 7 bases. The germline CDR1 and CDR2 sequences are SGHDT and YYEEEE. J was trimmed by 4 bases and V by 2 bases; bases with no gene match: 5. This CDR3 is 14 amino acids long. The CDR3, as DNA: TGTGCCAGCAGCTTACCAGGGGGTGTCTATGGCTACACCTTC. Translated, it gives CASSLPGGVYGYTF.

The chain combines TRBV30 with TRBJ1-4; 9 bases map to TRBD1. Germline V gives CDR1 GTSNPN, CDR2 SVGIG (reference sequence). This CDR3 is 14 amino acids long. The V and J ends lost 2 bases and 8 bases, in that order; junction bases with no gene match: 6. CDR3 nucleotide sequence: TGTGCCTGGAGTACAGGGGGCTTGAGGGAAAAACTGTTTTTT. Protein product: CAWSTGGLREKLFF.

The chain combines TRBV27 with TRBJ2-2; 7 nucleotides agree with TRBD1. The CDR3 has 16 amino acids. V was clipped by 6 bases and J by 6 bases; unmatched bases: 13. Germline assignment: CDR1 MNHEY and CDR2 SMNVEV (reference sequence). The DNA for the CDR3 is TGTGCCAGCAGCCCATACTCAGGGGGTCTGGCCGGGGAGCTGTTTTTT. Encoded protein: CASSPYSGGLAGELFF.

This clone occurred a few times. The rearrangement joins TRBV7-3 to TRBJ2-3, with 11 bases identical to TRBD2. CDR3 size: 15 residues. Trimming removed 5 bases from V and 6 bases from J; junction bases left unmatched: 7. From germline, CDR1 is SGHTA and CDR2 FQGTGA. CDR3 protein: CASSRSGGALDTQYF. In DNA, the CDR3 is TGTGCCAGCAGCCGTAGCGGGGGGGCCTTGGATACGCAGTATTTT.

The chain carries TRBV9 and TRBJ2-3, with D hard to call. The CDR3 covers 13 residues. The ends were cut back, 3 bases at V and 3 bases at J, with 8 bases in the middle. Germline CDR1 and CDR2: SGDLS and YYNGEE. CDR3: CASSAWGTDTQYF. The CDR3 coding sequence is TGTGCCAGCAGCGCCTGGGGTACAGATACGCAGTATTTT.

The J gene is TRBJ2-7, the V gene TRBV7-9; TRBD2 aligns across 8 bases. This CDR3 is built from 13 residues. Looked up from germline, CDR1 is SEHNR and CDR2 is FQNEAQ (reference sequence). V gave up 6 bases and J gave up 2 bases; unmatched junction bases: 3. CDR3 sequence: CASSGTRAYEQYF. CDR3 in DNA: TGTGCCAGCAGTGGGACTAGAGCCTACGAGCAGTACTTC.

This clone was found once. The J gene is TRBJ2-5, the V gene TRBV9; D possibly corresponds to TRBD2 (6 bases). The CDR3 runs to 15 residues. Deletions cut 0 bases from V and 2 bases from J, with 11 bases between. From germline, CDR1 is SGDLS and CDR2 YYNGEE. The CDR3: CASSVGGSGQETQYF. The CDR3 DNA reads TGTGCCAGCAGCGTAGGAGGTAGCGGACAAGAGACCCAGTACTTC.

The gene calls are TRBV9 and TRBJ1-1; D unresolved. The CDR3 covers 11 residues. CDR1 is SGDLS, CDR2 YYNGEE, per germline. The V end was cut by 1 base, the J end by 2 bases, with 0 bases between. This CDR3 reads CASSVNTEAFF. The DNA of the CDR3 is TGTGCCAGCAGCGTAAACACTGAAGCTTTCTTT.

CDR3 protein: CASSEAGGGPNTEAFF. The CDR3 coding sequence is TGTGCCAGCAGTGAAGCGGGGGGCGGCCCGAACACTGAAGCTTTCTTT. The chain combines TRBV2 with TRBJ1-1; tentative D call: TRBD1 (6 bases). The CDR3 is made up of 16 amino acids. V lost 0 bases, J lost 1 base, and 12 bases lay in between. Germline V CDR1 and CDR2: SNHLY, FYNNEI.

There are a few counts of this clone. V gene TRBV7-9 combines with J gene TRBJ2-5; D ambiguous. Per germline, CDR1 SEHNR and CDR2 FQNEAQ (reference sequence). The ends were cut back, 2 bases at V and 5 bases at J, with 3 bases in the middle. The CDR3 contains 11 residues. CDR3 protein: CASSLSETQYF. In DNA, the CDR3 is TGTGCCAGCAGCTTATCCGAGACCCAGTACTTC.

The rearrangement joins TRBV11-2 to TRBJ2-3; D is ambiguous. CDR1 SGHAT and CDR2 FQNNGV come from the germline V gene. The CDR3 consists of 13 residues. Trimming removed 7 bases at V and 6 bases at J, with 14 bases between. The CDR3 region has the DNA TGTGCCAGCACCTCCCGCTTTGGGGATACGCAGTATTTT. Its protein is CASTSRFGDTQYF. The variable domain in full, completed from reference TRBV11-2 and TRBJ2-3, reads EAGVAQSPRYKIIEKRQSVAFWCNPISGHATLYWYQQILGQGPKLLIQFQNNGVVDDSQLPKDRFSAERLKGVDSTLKIQPAKLEDSAVYLCASTSRFGDTQYFGPGTRLTVL.

The rearrangement uses TRBV4-2 and TRBJ1-3; tentative D call: TRBD1 (6 bases). V was shortened by 0 bases and J by 1 base, with 7 bases between the two germline ends. This CDR3 comprises 15 residues. Germline assignment: CDR1 LGHNA and CDR2 YNFKEQ. The CDR3 region has the DNA TGTGCCAGCAGCCAAGAACAGGGTTCTGGAAACACCATATATTTT. Translating it yields CASSQEQGSGNTIYF.

Remarks on this clone: Its ends do not fully match the called genes, so a read error is possible. For the CDR3, the DNA is TGTGCCAGCAGCTTAGATTCTTCTGAGACAGAGACGCAGTATTTT. It yields the protein CASSLDSSETETQYF. The chain joins TRBV11-3 to TRBJ2-3; a weak D match, TRBD1 (5 bases). Germline V gene lookup returns CDR1 SGHNT and CDR2 YENEEA. The CDR3 has 15 amino acids.

The J gene is TRBJ1-2, the V gene TRBV30; 7 bases line up with TRBD1. The junction had 8 bases not matched to a gene; V was cut back by 0 bases and J by 4 bases. The germline V gene encodes CDR1 GTSNPN and CDR2 SVGIG (reference sequence). This CDR3 has 15 residues. CDR3 loop: CAWSVSRGRLYGYTF. In DNA, the CDR3 is TGTGCCTGGAGTGTATCCAGGGGGAGACTCTATGGCTACACCTTC.

The chain recombines TRBV30 with TRBJ2-5; TRBD1 matches at 8 bases. J lost 6 bases, V lost 5 bases, and 11 bases had no gene match. Germline V gene data show CDR1 as GTSNPN and CDR2 as SVGIG (reference sequence). This CDR3 has 14 amino acids. This CDR3 is CAWEPGQGEKTQYF. For the CDR3, the DNA is TGTGCCTGGGAGCCCGGACAGGGTGAGAAGACCCAGTACTTC.

V usage is TRBV27 and J usage is TRBJ1-2; D might be TRBD1 (6 bases). In germline, CDR1 is MNHEY, CDR2 SMNVEV (reference sequence). The CDR3 runs to 11 residues. Trimming pared 6 bases from V and 6 bases from J, leaving 8 bases between. CDR3 coding DNA: TGTGCCAGCAGGGGGGCCGATGGCTACACCTTC. Protein sequence: CASRGADGYTF.

A few counts support this clone. The chain uses TRBV13 and TRBJ2-1, with D perhaps matching TRBD2 (5 bases). This CDR3 is built from 13 residues. Germline CDR1 is PRHDT and CDR2 is FYEKMQ (reference sequence). Trimming took 5 bases from V and 5 from J, leaving 10 bases between them. In nucleotides, the CDR3 is TGTGCCAGCAGCCACGGTAGCGACAATGAGCAGTTCTTC. Translated, it gives CASSHGSDNEQFF.

The chain couples TRBV29-1 to TRBJ2-7, with D maybe TRBD1 (7 bases). V was pared by 0 bases and J by 4 bases, with 13 bases between. Per germline, CDR1 SQVTM and CDR2 ANQGSEA. The CDR3 totals 14 residues. The CDR3 DNA reads TGCAGCGTTGAAGATCGAGCAGGGGGGTACGAGCAGTACTTC. This sequence encodes CSVEDRAGGYEQYF.

The genes are TRBV6-6 and TRBJ2-3; D is perhaps TRBD2 (5 bases). The germline CDR1 and CDR2 sequences are MNHNY and SVGAGI (reference sequence). CDR3 length equals 14 residues. The V end lost 2 bases, the J end lost 2 bases, and 8 bases lay between the germline ends. CDR3 loop: CASSYRGYTDTQYF. The CDR3 DNA sequence: TGTGCCAGCAGTTACCGCGGGTACACAGATACGCAGTATTTT.

The chain has TRBV7-9 and TRBJ1-4, with D maybe TRBD1 (5 bases). This CDR3 comprises 15 residues. Deletions cut 5 bases from V and 5 bases from J, with 15 bases between. Per the germline V gene, CDR1 is SEHNR and CDR2 is FQNEAQ (reference sequence). The chain's CDR3 is CASSPPGPQNEKLFF. Here the CDR3 DNA reads TGTGCCAGCAGCCCACCGGGACCGCAGAATGAAAAACTGTTTTTT.

The chain combines TRBV6-1 with TRBJ1-2; D ambiguous. The CDR3 runs 17 residues. Germline V lookup: CDR1 MNHNS, CDR2 SASEGT. V shed 2 bases and J shed 0 bases, with 16 bases lying between them. CDR3 residues: CASSEQWERGSNYGYTF. CDR3 coding DNA: TGTGCCAGCAGTGAACAATGGGAAAGAGGGTCTAACTATGGCTACACCTTC.

The chain carries TRBV7-6 and TRBJ1-1; TRBD1 is a possible D gene (6 bases). Germline lookup yields CDR1 SGHVS and CDR2 FNYEAQ. The CDR3 is made up of 14 amino acids. Trimming left V 0 bases short and J 8 bases short, with 13 bases between. The CDR3 loop is CASSLAEVRGEAFF. The CDR3, as DNA: TGTGCCAGCAGCTTAGCGGAGGTTAGGGGGGAAGCTTTCTTT.

About this clone: The germline gene is not matched at one end of the junction; a read error may be the cause. The rearrangement uses TRBV5-6 and TRBJ2-7, with TRBD1 matching over 12 bases. Germline V CDR1 and CDR2: SGHDT, YYEEEE. The CDR3 is made up of 15 amino acids. Written as DNA, the CDR3 is TGTGCCAGCAGCTTTGGGACAGGGGGCTCCCACGAGCAGTACTTC. Its protein product is CASSFGTGGSHEQYF.

V and J are TRBV27 and TRBJ2-7; 10 bases are shared with TRBD2. The CDR3 loop spans 13 amino acids. With V trimmed by 6 bases and J by 3 bases, 2 bases remained unmatched. Germline loops: CDR1 MNHEY, CDR2 SMNVEV (reference sequence). The CDR3 DNA follows: TGTGCCAGCAGCTTAGCGGGGGGCTACGAGCAGTACTTC. Residues: CASSLAGGYEQYF.

This rearrangement joins TRBV4-1 to TRBJ2-1; 10 nucleotides agree with TRBD1. Trimming removed 3 bases from V and 8 bases from J; junction bases left unmatched: 7. The CDR3 loop spans 15 amino acids. Germline loops: CDR1 MGHRA, CDR2 YSYEKL. The DNA of the CDR3 is TGCGCCAGCAGCCACCGGACAGGGGGTTTGGATGAGCAGTTCTTC. Amino acids: CASSHRTGGLDEQFF.

The chain carries TRBV9 and TRBJ2-2; TRBD1 or TRBD2 may be the D gene (5 bases each). V lost 3 bases and J 4 bases, leaving 25 bases between the germline ends. Germline V CDR1 and CDR2: SGDLS, YYNGEE. The CDR3 has 19 amino acids. CDR3: CASSDPGQRLSRGTGELFF. The CDR3 nucleotides are TGTGCCAGCAGCGACCCGGGGCAGCGATTATCTCGAGGCACCGGGGAGCTGTTTTTT.